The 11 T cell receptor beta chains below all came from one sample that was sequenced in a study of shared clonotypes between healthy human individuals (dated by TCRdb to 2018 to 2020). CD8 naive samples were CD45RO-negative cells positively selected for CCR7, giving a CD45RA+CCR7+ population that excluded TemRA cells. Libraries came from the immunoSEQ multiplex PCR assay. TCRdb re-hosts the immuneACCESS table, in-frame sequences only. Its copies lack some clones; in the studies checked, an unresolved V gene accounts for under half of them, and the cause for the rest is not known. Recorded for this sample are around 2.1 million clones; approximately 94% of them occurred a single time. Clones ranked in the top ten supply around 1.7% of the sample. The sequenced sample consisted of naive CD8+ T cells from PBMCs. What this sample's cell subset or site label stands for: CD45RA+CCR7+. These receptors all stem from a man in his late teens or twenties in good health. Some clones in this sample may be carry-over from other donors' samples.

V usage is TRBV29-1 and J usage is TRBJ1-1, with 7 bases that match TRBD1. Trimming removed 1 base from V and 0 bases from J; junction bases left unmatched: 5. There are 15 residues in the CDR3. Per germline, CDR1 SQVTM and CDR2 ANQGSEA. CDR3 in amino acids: CSVEGGTVMNTEAFF. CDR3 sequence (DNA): TGCAGCGTTGAAGGGGGGACAGTCATGAACACTGAAGCTTTCTTT. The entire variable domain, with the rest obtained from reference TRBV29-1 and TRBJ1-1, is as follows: SAVISQKPSRDICQRGTSLTIQCQVDSQVTMMFWYRQQPGQSLTLIATANQGSEATYESGFVIDKFPISRPNLTFSTLTVSNMSPEDSSIYLCSVEGGTVMNTEAFFGQGTRLTVV.

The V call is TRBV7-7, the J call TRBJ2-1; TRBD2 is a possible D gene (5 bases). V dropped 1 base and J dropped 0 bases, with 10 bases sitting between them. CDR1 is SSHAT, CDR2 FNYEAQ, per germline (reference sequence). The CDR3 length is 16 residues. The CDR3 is CASSLGVGSSYNEQFF. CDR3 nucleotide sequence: TGTGCCAGCAGCTTAGGGGTAGGGAGCTCCTACAATGAGCAGTTCTTC.

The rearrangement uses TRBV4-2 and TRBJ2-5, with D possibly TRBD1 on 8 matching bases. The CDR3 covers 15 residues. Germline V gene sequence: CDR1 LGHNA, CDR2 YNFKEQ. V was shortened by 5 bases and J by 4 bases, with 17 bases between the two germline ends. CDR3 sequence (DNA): TGTGCCAGCAGCGGCTACAGGGGGGGAAGAGAGACCCAGTACTTC. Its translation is CASSGYRGGRETQYF.

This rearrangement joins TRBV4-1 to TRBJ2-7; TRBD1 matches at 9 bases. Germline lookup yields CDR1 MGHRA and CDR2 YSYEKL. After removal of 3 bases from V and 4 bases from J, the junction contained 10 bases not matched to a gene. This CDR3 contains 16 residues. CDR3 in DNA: TGCGCCAGCAGCCAGGTTGGGACAGGGATTAGGTACGAGCAGTACTTC. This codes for CASSQVGTGIRYEQYF.

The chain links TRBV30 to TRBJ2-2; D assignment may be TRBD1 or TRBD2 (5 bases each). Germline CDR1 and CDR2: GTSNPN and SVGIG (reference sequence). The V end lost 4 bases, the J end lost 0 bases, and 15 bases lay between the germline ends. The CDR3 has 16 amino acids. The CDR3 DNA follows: TGTGCCTGGACCAATTGGGGCGGGCCGAACACCGGGGAGCTGTTTTTT. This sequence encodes CAWTNWGGPNTGELFF. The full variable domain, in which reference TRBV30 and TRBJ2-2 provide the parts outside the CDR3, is SQTIHQWPATLVQPVGSPLSLECTVEGTSNPNLYWYRQAAGRGLQLLFYSVGIGQISSEVPQNLSASRPQDRQFILSSKKLLLSDSGFYLCAWTNWGGPNTGELFFGEGSRLTVL.

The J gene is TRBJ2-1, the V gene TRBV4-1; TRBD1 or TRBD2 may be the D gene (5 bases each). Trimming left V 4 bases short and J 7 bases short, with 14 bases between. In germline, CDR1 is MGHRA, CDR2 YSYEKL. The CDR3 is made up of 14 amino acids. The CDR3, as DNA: TGCGCCAGCAGCCTCCAAACCGAGGGGAATGAGCAGTTCTTC. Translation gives CASSLQTEGNEQFF.

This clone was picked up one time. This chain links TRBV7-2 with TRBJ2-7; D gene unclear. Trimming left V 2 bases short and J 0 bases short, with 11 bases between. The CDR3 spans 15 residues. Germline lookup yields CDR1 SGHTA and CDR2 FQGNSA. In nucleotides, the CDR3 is TGTGCCAGCAGCTTATCTTGGAGTACCTCCTACGAGCAGTACTTC. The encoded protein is CASSLSWSTSYEQYF.

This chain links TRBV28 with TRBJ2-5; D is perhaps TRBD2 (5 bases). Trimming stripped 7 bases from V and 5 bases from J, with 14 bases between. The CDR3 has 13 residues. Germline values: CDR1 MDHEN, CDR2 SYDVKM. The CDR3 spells CASIQAGGETQYF. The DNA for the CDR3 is TGTGCCAGCATCCAGGCGGGTGGCGAGACCCAGTACTTC.

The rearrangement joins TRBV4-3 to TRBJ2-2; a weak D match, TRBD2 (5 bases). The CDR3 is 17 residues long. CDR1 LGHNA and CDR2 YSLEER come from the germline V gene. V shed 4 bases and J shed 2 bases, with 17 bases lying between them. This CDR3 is CASSLGVRGINTGELFF. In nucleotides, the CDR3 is TGCGCCAGCAGCCTCGGGGTGCGCGGTATAAACACCGGGGAGCTGTTTTTT.

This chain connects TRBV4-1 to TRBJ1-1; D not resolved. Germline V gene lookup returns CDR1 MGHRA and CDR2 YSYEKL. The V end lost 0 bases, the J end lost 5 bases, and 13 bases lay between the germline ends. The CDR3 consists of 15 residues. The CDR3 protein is CASSQDTGRLTEAFF. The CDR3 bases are TGCGCCAGCAGCCAAGATACCGGCAGGCTTACTGAAGCTTTCTTT.

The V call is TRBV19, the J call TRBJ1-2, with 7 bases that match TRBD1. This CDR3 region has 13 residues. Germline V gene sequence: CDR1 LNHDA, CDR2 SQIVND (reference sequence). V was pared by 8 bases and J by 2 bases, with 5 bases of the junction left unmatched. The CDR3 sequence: CASLGTANYGYTF. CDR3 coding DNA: TGTGCCAGTCTCGGGACAGCGAACTATGGCTACACCTTC. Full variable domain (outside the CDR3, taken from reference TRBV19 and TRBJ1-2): DGGITQSPKYLFRKEGQNVTLSCEQNLNHDAMYWYRQDPGQGLRLIYYSQIVNDFQKGDIAEGYSVSREKKESFPLTVTSAQKNPTAFYLCASLGTANYGYTFGSGTRLTVV.